These T cell receptor beta chains were read from a single sample in a study of blood T cell repertoires in COVID-19. Data came from immunoSEQ multiplex PCR; TCRdb stores just in-frame clones and leaves some out. In the table there are approximately 44,000 clones, around 90% of which are singletons. Input material: peripheral blood. All receptors derive from a woman older than 75 with acute or convalescent COVID-19. Both conserved end residues are part of each CDR3. Each record gives: CDR3 protein, J gene, V gene.

CDR3: CASIPRYSYEQYF; J: TRBJ2-7; V: TRBV2
CDR3: CASSYEGISFYTF; J: TRBJ1-2; V: TRBV12-3/TRBV12-4
CDR3: CASSKPGVGTQYF; J: TRBJ2-5; V: TRBV7-2
CDR3: CASSFRTSGGERQFF; J: TRBJ2-1; V: TRBV7-2
CDR3: CASTPEILYNEQFF; J: TRBJ2-1; V: TRBV5-1
CDR3: CAWSPRGGNTEAFF; J: TRBJ1-1; V: TRBV30
CDR3: CASSRPGTGVGTGELFF; J: TRBJ2-2; V: TRBV27
CDR3: CASSPGGYEQYF; J: TRBJ2-7; V: TRBV19
CDR3: CASTITTGAEGYTF; J: TRBJ1-2; V: TRBV2
CDR3: CASSDAGRSTGELFF; J: TRBJ2-2; V: TRBV6-1
CDR3: CASSLGSRIGETQYF; J: TRBJ2-5; V: TRBV7-8
CDR3: CASSPGTEYSNQPQHF; J: TRBJ1-5; V: TRBV18
CDR3: CASSRTGEEKLFF; J: TRBJ1-4; V: TRBV12-3/TRBV12-4
CDR3: CASSQGVGGNTEAFF; J: TRBJ1-1; V: TRBV5-5
CDR3: CAISESRGTGDEKLFF; J: TRBJ1-4; V: TRBV10-3
CDR3: CASSQPGQGISGNTIYF; J: TRBJ1-3; V: TRBV7-7
CDR3: CGSRVGGSSYNEQFF; J: TRBJ2-1; V: TRBV5-1
CDR3: CASSSVGLAPTGELFF; J: TRBJ2-2; V: TRBV7-6
CDR3: CASSQGWGLGANVLTF; J: TRBJ2-6; V: TRBV3-1/TRBV3-2
CDR3: CASGGTGPGGVGTDTQYF; J: TRBJ2-3; V: TRBV25-1
CDR3: CASSGQGVGETQYF; J: TRBJ2-5; V: TRBV2
CDR3: CASRGQSNTGELFF; J: TRBJ2-2; V: TRBV6-5
CDR3: CASSRVRQGSDTEAFF; J: TRBJ1-1; V: TRBV3-1/TRBV3-2
CDR3: CASSPATGGSSYEQYF; J: TRBJ2-7; V: TRBV27
CDR3: CASSEDRTGESGNTIYF; J: TRBJ1-3; V: TRBV21-1
CDR3: CASRPDRGNSPLHF; J: TRBJ1-6; V: TRBV2
CDR3: CASTPGRGRQETQYF; J: TRBJ2-5; V: TRBV21-1
CDR3: CASSQRSGGSGETQYF; J: TRBJ2-5; V: TRBV7-6
CDR3: CASSIEEGRGYTF; J: TRBJ1-2; V: TRBV19
CDR3: CASSVGVGQPQHF; J: TRBJ1-5; V: TRBV2
CDR3: CASSLAAFGGGELFF; J: TRBJ2-2; V: TRBV5-1
CDR3: CASRGDRGLETQYF; J: TRBJ2-5; V: TRBV2
CDR3: CSVELAGGIFTGELFF; J: TRBJ2-2; V: TRBV29-1
CDR3: CASSLGGAHFDNQPQHF; J: TRBJ1-5; V: TRBV5-1
CDR3: CASSPRRLAGGPPQETQYF; J: TRBJ2-5; V: TRBV11-2
CDR3: CASSQANSGVIDTQYF; J: TRBJ2-3; V: TRBV3-1/TRBV3-2
CDR3: CASSHGRVVEKLFF; J: TRBJ1-4; V: TRBV3-1/TRBV3-2